The entry below gives a single TCR beta chain sequence along with its context. What it recognizes is unknown. The table came from immunoSEQ multiplex PCR; TCRdb's copy has only in-frame clones and leaves some out. The data contain 70,000 to 75,000 clones, about 93% of them singletons. This sample is part of a study of OX40 agonist ivuxolimab in advanced cancers. Study as a whole: The patients received agonistic anti-OX40 (CD134) antibody ivuxolimab. General observations from the study: CD8+ T cells averaged more expanded clones than CD4+. Both CD4+ and CD8+ T cell populations in blood had undergone clonal expansion by week 6 at 0.1 to 3.0 mg/kg.

The germline V gene encodes CDR1 MDHEN and CDR2 SYDVKM. The CDR3 loop spans 13 amino acids. V was pared by 2 bases and J by 8 bases, with 13 bases between. Systemic immunosuppression or a history of autoimmune disease excluded patients. The rearrangement links TRBV28 to TRBJ2-7, with D perhaps matching TRBD1 (6 bases). The sequencing here drew on CD4+ or CD8+ T cells sorted from blood, taken in a trial of the OX40 agonist ivuxolimab. The receptor was derived from an adult with an advanced solid tumor such as melanoma, head and neck, liver or kidney cancer. CDR3 sequence: CASSLINRAQQYF. The CDR3 DNA reads as TGTGCCAGCAGTTTAATTAACAGGGCACAGCAGTACTTC.